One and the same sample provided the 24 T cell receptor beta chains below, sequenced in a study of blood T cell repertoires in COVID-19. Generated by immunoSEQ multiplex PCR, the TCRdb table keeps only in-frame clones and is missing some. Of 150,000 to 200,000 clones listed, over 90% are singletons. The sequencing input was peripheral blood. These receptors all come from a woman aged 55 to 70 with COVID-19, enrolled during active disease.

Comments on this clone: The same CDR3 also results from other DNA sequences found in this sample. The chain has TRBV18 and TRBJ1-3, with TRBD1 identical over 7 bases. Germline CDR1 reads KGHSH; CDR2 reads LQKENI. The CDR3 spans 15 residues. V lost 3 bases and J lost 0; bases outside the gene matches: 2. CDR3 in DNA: TGTGCCAGCTCACCGGGACAGAGCTCTGGAAACACCATATATTTT. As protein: CASSPGQSSGNTIYF.

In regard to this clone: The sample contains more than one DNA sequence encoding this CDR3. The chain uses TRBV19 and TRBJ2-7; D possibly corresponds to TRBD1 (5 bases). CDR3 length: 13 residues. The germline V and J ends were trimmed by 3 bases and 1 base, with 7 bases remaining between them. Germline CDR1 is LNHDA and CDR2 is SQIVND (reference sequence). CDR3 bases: TGTGCCAGTAGTATTGACAGATCCTACGAGCAGTACTTC. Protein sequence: CASSIDRSYEQYF.

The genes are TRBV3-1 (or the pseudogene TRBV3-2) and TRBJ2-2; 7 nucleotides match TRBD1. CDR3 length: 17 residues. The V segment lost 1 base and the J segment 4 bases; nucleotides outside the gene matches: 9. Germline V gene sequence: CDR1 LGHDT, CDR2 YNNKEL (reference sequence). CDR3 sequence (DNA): TGTGCCAGCAGCCAAGTAGGGGGCAGGGTACTCACCGGGGAGCTGTTTTTT. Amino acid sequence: CASSQVGGRVLTGELFF.

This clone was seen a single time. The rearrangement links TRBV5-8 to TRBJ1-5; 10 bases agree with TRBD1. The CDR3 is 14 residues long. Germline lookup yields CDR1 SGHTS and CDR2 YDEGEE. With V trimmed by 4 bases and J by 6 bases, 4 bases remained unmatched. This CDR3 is CASSPGQGIQPQHF. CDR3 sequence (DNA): TGTGCCAGCAGCCCGGGACAGGGGATTCAGCCCCAGCATTTT.

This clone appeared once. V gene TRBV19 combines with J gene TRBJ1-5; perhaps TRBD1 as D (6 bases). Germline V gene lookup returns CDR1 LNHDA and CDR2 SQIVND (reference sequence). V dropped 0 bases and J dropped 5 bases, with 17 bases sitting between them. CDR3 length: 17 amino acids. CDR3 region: CASSIEVGGRTYQPQHF. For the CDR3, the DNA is TGTGCCAGTAGTATAGAAGTCGGGGGGCGTACCTATCAGCCCCAGCATTTT.

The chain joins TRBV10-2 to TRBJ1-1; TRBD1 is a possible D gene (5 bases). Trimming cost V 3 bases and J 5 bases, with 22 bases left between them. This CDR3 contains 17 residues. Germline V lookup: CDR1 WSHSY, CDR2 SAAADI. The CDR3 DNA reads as TGCGCCAGCAGTGATCGGGGGGAGAGGAAGGGGCAAACTGAAGCTTTCTTT. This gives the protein CASSDRGERKGQTEAFF.

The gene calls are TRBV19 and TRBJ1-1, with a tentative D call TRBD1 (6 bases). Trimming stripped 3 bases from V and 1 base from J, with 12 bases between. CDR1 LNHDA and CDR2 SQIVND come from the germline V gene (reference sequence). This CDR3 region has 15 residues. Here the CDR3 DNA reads TGTGCCAGTAGTATTGGGGGGGGCCCGAACACTGAAGCTTTCTTT. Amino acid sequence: CASSIGGGPNTEAFF.

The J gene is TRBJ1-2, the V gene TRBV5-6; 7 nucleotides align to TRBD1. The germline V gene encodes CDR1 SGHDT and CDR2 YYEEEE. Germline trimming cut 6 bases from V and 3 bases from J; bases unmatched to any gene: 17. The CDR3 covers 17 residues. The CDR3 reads CASTLVWASGGDYGYTF. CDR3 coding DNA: TGTGCCAGCACCCTTGTTTGGGCGTCAGGGGGAGACTATGGCTACACCTTC. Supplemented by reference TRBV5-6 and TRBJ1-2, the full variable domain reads DAGVTQSPTHLIKTRGQQVTLRCSPKSGHDTVSWYQQALGQGPQFIFQYYEEEERQRGNFPDRFSGHQFPNYSSELNVNALLLGDSALYLCASTLVWASGGDYGYTFGSGTRLTVV.

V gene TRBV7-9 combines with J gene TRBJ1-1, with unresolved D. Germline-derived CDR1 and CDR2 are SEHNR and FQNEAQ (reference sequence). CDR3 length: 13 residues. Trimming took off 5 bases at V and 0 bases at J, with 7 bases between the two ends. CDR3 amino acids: CASSPQMNTEAFF. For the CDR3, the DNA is TGTGCCAGCAGCCCCCAGATGAACACTGAAGCTTTCTTT.

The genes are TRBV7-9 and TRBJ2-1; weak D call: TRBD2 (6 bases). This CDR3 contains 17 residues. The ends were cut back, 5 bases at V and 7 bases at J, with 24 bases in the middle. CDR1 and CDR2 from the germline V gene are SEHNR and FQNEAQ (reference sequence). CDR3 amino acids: CASSPRRDSAVMNEQFF. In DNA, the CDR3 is TGTGCCAGCAGCCCCAGACGGGACTCCGCCGTTATGAATGAGCAGTTCTTC.

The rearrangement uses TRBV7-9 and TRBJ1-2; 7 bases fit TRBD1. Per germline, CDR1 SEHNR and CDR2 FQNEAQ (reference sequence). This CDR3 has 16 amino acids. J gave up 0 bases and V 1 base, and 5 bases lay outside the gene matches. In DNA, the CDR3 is TGTGCCAGCAGCTTAGGGGGACAGCAAGCTAACTATGGCTACACCTTC. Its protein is CASSLGGQQANYGYTF.

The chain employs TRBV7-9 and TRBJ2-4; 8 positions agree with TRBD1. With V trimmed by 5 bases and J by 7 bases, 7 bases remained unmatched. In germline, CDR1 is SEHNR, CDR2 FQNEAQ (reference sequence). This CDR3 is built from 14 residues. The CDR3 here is CASSPQGAGNIQYF. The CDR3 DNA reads TGTGCCAGCAGCCCGCAGGGGGCAGGGAACATTCAGTACTTC.

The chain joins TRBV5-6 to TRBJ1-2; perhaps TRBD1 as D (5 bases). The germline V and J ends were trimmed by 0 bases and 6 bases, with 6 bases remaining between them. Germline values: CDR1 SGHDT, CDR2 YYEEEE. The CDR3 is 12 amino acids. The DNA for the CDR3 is TGTGCCAGCAGCTTGGTAGGGGATGGCTACACCTTC. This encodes CASSLVGDGYTF.

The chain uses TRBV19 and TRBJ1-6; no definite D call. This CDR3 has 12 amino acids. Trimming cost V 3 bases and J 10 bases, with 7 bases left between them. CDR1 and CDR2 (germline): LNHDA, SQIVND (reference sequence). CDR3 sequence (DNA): TGTGCCAGTAGTATGGGGAGATCACCCCTCCACTTT. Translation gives CASSMGRSPLHF.

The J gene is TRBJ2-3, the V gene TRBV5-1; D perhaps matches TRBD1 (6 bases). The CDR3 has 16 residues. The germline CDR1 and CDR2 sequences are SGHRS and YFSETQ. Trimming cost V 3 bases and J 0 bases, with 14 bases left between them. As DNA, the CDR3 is TGCGCCAGCAGCTCCGGACAGCCCGTTAGCACAGATACGCAGTATTTT. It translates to CASSSGQPVSTDTQYF.

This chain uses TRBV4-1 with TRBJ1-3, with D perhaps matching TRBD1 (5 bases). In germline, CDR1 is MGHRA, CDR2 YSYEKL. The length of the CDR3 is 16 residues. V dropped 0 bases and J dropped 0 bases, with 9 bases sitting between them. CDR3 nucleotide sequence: TGCGCCAGCAGCCAAGACGGGGGGAGCTCTGGAAACACCATATATTTT. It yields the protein CASSQDGGSSGNTIYF.

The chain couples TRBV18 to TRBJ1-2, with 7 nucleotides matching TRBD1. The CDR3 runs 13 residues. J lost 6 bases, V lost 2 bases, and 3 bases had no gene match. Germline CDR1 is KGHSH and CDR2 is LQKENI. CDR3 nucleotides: TGTGCCAGCTCACCAGACAGGGTAGATGGCTACACCTTC. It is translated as CASSPDRVDGYTF.

The CDR3 DNA reads as TGTGCCAGCAGCGTAGTAGGGGACATCAGCACAGATACGCAGTATTTT. It yields the protein CASSVVGDISTDTQYF. The chain recombines TRBV9 with TRBJ2-3, with a tentative D call TRBD1 (6 bases). This CDR3 spans 16 amino acids. V lost 0 bases and J lost 0, with 11 bases in between. Germline V gives CDR1 SGDLS, CDR2 YYNGEE.

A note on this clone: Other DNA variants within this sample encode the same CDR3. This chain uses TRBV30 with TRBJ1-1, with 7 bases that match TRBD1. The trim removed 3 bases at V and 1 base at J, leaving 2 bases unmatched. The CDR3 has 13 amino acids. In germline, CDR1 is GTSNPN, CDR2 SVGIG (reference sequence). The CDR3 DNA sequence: TGTGCCTGGAGCCGACAGGGGAACACTGAAGCTTTCTTT. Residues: CAWSRQGNTEAFF.

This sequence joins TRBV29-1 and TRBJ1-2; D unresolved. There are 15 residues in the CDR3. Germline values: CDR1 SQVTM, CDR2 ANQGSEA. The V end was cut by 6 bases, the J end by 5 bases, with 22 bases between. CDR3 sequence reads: CSVRLMTDGGYGYTF. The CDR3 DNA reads TGCAGCGTCCGACTAATGACGGACGGAGGGTATGGCTACACCTTC.

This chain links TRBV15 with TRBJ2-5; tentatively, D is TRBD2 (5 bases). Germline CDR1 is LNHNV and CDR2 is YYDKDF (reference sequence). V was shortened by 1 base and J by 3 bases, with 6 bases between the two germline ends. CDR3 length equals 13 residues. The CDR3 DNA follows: TGTGCCACCAGCAGAGGGCGGGAAGAGACCCAGTACTTC. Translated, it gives CATSRGREETQYF.

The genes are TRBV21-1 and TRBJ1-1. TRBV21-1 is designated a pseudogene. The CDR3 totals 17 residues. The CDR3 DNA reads TGTGCCAGCAGAAAGAATTGGGAGGGACAAATGAACACTGAAGCTTTCTTT. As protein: CASRKNWEGQMNTEAFF.

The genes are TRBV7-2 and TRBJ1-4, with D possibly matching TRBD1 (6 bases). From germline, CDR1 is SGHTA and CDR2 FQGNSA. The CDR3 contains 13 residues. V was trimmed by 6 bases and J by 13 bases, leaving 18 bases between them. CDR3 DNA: TGTGCCAGCAGTCGCGGTAGGGGGAATAGACTGTTTTTT. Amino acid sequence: CASSRGRGNRLFF.

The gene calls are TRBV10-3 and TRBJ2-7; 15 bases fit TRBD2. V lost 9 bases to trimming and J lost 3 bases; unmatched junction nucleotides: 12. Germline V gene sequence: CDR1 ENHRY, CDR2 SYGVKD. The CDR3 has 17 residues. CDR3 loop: CAISRTSGGVKDYEQYF. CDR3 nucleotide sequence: TGTGCCATTTCGCGGACTAGCGGGGGGGTTAAGGACTACGAGCAGTACTTC.